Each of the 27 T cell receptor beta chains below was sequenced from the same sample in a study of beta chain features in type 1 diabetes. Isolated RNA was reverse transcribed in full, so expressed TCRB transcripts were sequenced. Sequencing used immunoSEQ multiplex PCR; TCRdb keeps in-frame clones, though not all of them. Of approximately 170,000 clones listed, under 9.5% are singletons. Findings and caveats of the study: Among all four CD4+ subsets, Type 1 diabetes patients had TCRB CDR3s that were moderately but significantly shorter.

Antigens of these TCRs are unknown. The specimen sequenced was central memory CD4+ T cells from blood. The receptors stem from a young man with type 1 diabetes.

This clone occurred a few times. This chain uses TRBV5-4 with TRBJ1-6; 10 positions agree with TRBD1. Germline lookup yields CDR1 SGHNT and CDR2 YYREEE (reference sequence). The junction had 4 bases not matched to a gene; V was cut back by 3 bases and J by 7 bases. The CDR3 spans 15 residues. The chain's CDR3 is CASSWGQGSNSPLHF. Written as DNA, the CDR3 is TGTGCCAGCAGCTGGGGACAGGGGAGCAATTCACCCCTCCACTTT.

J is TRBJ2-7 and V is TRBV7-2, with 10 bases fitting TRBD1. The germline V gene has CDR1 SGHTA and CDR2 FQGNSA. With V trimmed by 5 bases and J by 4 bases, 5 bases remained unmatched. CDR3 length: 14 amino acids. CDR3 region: CASSRDRGSYEQYF. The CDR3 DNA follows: TGTGCCAGCAGCAGGGACAGGGGATCTTACGAGCAGTACTTC.

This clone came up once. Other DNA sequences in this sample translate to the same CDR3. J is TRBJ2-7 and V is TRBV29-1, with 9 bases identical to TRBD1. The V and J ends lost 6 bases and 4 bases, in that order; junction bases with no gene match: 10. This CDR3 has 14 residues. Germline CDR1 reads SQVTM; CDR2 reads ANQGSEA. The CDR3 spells CSVGGGQGAYEQYF. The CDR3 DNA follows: TGCAGCGTCGGCGGGGGACAGGGTGCGTACGAGCAGTACTTC.

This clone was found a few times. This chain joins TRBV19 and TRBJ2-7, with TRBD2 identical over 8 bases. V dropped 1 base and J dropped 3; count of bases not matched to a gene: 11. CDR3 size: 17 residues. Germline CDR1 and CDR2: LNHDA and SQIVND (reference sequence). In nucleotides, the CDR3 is TGTGCCAGTAGTATAGGAGAAAGCGGGAGATTTGGCTACGAGCAGTACTTC. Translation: CASSIGESGRFGYEQYF.

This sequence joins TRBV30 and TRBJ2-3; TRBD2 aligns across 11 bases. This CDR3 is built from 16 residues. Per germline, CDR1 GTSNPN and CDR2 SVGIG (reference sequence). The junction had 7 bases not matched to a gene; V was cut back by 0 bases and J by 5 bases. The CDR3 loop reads CAWSVGTSGGRDTQYF. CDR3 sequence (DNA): TGTGCCTGGAGTGTAGGAACTAGCGGGGGCCGAGATACGCAGTATTTT.

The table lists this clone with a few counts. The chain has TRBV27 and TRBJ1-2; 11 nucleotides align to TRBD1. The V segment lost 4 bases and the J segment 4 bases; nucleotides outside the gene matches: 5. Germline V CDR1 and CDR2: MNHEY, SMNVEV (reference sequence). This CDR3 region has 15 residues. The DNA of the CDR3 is TGTGCCAGCAGTTCACGGACAGGGGGCCTCTATGGCTACACCTTC. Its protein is CASSSRTGGLYGYTF.

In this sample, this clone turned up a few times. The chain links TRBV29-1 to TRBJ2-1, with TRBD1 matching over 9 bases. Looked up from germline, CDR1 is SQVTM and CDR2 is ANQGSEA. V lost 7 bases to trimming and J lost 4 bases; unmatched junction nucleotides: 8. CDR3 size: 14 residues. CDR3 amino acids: CSAGQGTVYNEQFF. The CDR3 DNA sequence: TGCAGCGCTGGACAGGGGACGGTTTACAATGAGCAGTTCTTC.

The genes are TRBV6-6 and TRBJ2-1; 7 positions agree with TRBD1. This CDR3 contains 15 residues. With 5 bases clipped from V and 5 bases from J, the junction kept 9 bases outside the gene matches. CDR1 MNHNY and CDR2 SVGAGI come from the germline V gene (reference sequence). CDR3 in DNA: TGTGCCAGCAGTATCGCCGGGACAGCGAACAATGAGCAGTTCTTC. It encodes CASSIAGTANNEQFF.

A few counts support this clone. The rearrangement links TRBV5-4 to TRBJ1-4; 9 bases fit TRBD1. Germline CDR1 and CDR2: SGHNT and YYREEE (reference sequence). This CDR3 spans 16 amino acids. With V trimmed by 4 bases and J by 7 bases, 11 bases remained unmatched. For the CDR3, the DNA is TGTGCCAGCAGCCAGGATCCCGGGACAGGGTTTGAAAAACTGTTTTTT. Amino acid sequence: CASSQDPGTGFEKLFF.

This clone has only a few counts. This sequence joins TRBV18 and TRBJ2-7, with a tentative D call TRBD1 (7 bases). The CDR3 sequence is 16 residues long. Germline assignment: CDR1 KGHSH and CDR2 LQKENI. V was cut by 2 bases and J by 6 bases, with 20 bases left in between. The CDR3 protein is CASSPSSRGAYGEQYF. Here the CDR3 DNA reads TGTGCCAGCTCACCATCGAGCAGGGGGGCTTATGGCGAGCAGTACTTC.

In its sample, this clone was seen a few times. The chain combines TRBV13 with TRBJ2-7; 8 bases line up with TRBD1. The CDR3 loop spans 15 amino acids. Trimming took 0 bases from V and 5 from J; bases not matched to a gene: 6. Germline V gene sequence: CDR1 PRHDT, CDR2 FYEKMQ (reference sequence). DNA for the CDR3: TGTGCCAGCAGCTTAGGTGACAGGGGAAGCAACGAGCAGTACTTC. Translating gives CASSLGDRGSNEQYF.

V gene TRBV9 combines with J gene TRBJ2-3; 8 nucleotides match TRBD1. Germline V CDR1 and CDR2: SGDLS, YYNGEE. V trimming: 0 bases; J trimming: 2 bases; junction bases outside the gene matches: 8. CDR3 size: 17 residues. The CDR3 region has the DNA TGTGCCAGCAGCGTAGCAGGTGCAGGGGGCAACACAGATACGCAGTATTTT. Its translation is CASSVAGAGGNTDTQYF.

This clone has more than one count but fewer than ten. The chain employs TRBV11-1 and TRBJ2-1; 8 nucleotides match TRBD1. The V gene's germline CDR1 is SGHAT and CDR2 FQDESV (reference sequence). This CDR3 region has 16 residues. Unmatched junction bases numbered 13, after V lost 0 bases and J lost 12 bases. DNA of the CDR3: TGTGCCAGCAGCTTAGCGGCGGCAGGGGGCTCTAGGGGGCAGTTCTTC. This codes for CASSLAAAGGSRGQFF.

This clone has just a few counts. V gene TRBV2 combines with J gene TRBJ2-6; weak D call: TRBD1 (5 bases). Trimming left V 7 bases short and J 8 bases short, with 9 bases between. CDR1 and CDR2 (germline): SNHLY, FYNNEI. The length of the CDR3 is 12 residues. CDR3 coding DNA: TGTGCCAGCAACCAGGGCACCAACGTCCTGACTTTC. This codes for CASNQGTNVLTF.

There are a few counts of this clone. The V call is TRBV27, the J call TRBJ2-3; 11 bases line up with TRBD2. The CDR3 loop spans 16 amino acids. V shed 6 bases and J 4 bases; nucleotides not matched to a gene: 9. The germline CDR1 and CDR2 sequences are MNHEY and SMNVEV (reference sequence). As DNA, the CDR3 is TGTGCCAGCAGACCACTAGCGGGGGAGGGTCCAGATACGCAGTATTTT. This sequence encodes CASRPLAGEGPDTQYF.

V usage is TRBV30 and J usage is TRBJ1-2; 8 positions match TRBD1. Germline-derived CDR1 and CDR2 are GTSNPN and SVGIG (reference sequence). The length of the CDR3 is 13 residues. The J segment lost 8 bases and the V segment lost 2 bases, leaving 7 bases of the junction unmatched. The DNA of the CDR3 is TGTGCCTGGAGTTCGGACAGGGTAGGGGGCTACACCTTC. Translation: CAWSSDRVGGYTF.

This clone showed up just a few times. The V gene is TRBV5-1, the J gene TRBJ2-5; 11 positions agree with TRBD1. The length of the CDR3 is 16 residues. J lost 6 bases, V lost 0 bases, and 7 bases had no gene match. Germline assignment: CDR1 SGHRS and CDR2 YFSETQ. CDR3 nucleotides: TGCGCCAGCAGCTTGGAGGGACAGGGGGGGATGAAGACCCAGTACTTC. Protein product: CASSLEGQGGMKTQYF. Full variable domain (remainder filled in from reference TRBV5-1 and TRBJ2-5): KAGVTQTPRYLIKTRGQQVTLSCSPISGHRSVSWYQQTPGQGLQFLFEYFSETQRNKGNFPGRFSGRQFSNSRSEMNVSTLELGDSALYLCASSLEGQGGMKTQYFGPGTRLLVL.

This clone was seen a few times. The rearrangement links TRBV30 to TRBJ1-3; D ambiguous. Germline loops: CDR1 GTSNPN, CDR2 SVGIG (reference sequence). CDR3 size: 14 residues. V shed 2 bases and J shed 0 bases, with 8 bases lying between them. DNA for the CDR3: TGTGCCTGGAGTCCGAGCTACTCTGGAAACACCATATATTTT. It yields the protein CAWSPSYSGNTIYF.

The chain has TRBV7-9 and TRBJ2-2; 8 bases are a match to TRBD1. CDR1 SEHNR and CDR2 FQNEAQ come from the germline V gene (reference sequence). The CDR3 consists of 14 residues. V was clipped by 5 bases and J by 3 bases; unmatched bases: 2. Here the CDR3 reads CASSKTGDTGELFF. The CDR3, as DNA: TGTGCCAGCAGCAAGACAGGGGACACCGGGGAGCTGTTTTTT.

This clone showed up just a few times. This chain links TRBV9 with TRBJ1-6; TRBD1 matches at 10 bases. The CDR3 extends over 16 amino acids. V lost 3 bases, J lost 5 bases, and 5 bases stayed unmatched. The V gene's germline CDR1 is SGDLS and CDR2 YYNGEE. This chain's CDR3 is CASSATGGLNNSPLHF. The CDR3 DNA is TGTGCCAGCAGCGCGACAGGGGGCTTGAATAATTCACCCCTCCACTTT.

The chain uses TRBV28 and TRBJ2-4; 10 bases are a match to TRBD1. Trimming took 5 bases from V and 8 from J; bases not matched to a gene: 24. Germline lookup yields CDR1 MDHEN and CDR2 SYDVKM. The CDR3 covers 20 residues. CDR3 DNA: TGTGCCAGCAGTACCCTTGGCACGGGACAGGGGCCGTCGGGTAGATACATTCAGTACTTC. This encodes CASSTLGTGQGPSGRYIQYF.

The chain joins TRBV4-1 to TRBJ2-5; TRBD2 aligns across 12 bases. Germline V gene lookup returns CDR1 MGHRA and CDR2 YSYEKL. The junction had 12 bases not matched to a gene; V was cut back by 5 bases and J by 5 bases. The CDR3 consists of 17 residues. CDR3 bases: TGCGCCAGCAGCTCCCACATGACTAGCGGGGGACGGGAGACCCAGTACTTC. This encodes CASSSHMTSGGRETQYF.

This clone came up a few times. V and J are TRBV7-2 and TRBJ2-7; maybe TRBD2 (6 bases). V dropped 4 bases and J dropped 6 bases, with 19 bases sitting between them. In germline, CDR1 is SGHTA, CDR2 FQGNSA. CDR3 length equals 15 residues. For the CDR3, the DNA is TGTGCCAGCAGCTCTACCGGGACTGGAGTCGTCGAGCAGTACTTC. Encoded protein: CASSSTGTGVVEQYF.

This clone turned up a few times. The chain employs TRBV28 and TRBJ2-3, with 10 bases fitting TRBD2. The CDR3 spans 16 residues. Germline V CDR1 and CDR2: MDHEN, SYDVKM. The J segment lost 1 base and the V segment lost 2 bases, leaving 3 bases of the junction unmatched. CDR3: CASSLGLAGGTDTQYF. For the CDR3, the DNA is TGTGCCAGCAGTTTAGGGCTAGCGGGGGGCACAGATACGCAGTATTTT.

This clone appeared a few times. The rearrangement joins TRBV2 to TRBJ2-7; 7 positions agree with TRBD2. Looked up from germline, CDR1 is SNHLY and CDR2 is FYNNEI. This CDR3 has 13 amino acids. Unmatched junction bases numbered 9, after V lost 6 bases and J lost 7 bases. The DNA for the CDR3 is TGTGCCAGCAGGGCGGCAGGGAGGGAAGAGCAGTACTTC. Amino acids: CASRAAGREEQYF. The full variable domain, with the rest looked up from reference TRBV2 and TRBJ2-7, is EPEVTQTPSHQVTQMGQEVILRCVPISNHLYFYWYRQILGQKVEFLVSFYNNEISEKSEIFDDQFSVERPDGSNFTLKIRSTKLEDSAMYFCASRAAGREEQYFGPGTRLTVT.

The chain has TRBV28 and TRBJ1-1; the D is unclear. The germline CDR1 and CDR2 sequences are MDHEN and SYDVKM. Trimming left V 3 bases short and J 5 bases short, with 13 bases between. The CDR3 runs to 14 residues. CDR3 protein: CASSLVRRGTEAFF. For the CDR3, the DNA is TGTGCCAGCAGTTTGGTCAGGCGGGGAACTGAAGCTTTCTTT.

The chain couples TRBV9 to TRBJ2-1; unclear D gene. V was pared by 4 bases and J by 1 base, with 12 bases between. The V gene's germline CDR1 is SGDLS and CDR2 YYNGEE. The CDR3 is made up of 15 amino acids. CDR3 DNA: TGTGCCAGCAGCCCCTCGTCCAGTTCCTACAATGAGCAGTTCTTC. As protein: CASSPSSSSYNEQFF.